This T cell receptor beta chain comes out of a study of technical replicates of blood from a few donors. Using immunoSEQ multiplex PCR, the repertoire was profiled, and TCRdb retains in-frame clones only, with some absent. The sample carries tens of thousands of clones, around 94% recorded once. The material sequenced was T cells isolated from PBMCs. This clonotype originated in a human donor in good health.

CDR3 residues: CASSQVGGGGQAYEQYF. In DNA form, the CDR3 reads TGTGCCAGCAGCCAAGTTGGAGGGGGGGGACAGGCCTACGAGCAGTACTTC. V usage is TRBV4-2 and J usage is TRBJ2-7, with D maybe TRBD1 (8 bases). The CDR3 consists of 17 residues. CDR1 and CDR2 from the germline V gene are LGHNA and YNFKEQ. Trimming stripped 1 base from V and 2 bases from J, with 18 bases between.